Listed below are T cell receptor beta chains from one sample, sequenced in a study of T-cell reconstitution after alpha-beta-depleted transplantation in children. TCRdb analysed the PCR reads with MiXCR anew, one entry per CDR3 protein. In the table there are 380,000 or so distinct CDR3 sequences, 13% of which are singletons. The sequencing used PBMCs, collected from the stem cell graft. These receptors all stem from a human donor who donated a stem cell graft to a child with Fanconi anemia. The CDR3 runs from the conserved cysteine through the conserved F or W. Fields, in order: J gene, V gene, CDR3 protein.

TRBJ2-1 | TRBV12-3/TRBV12-4 | CASSLDLNNEQFF
TRBJ2-3 | TRBV5-1 | CASRKGAGGTDTQYF
TRBJ2-5 | TRBV7-2 | CDSSFPRRGSGETQYF
TRBJ1-1 | TRBV19 | CASYGDTEAFF
TRBJ1-2 | TRBV7-9 | CASRSTGVANYGYTF
TRBJ2-2 | TRBV20-1 | CSASEGAGELFF
TRBJ2-3 | TRBV12-3/TRBV12-4 | CASMVGGLSTDTQYF
TRBJ2-1 | TRBV7-6 | CASSLSGGPYNEQFF
TRBJ1-3 | TRBV7-2 | CASSLPPGRENTIYF
TRBJ1-2 | TRBV27 | CASSPNTQGLYGYTF
TRBJ2-4 | TRBV5-4 | CASSLGGIDIHYF
TRBJ2-3 | TRBV4-3 | CASSLRGPDTQYF
TRBJ2-3 | TRBV14 | CASSQGSLKGSQYF
TRBJ2-5 | TRBV9 | CASSSRTSGQETQYF
TRBJ2-3 | TRBV6-1 | CASSPVAGGTDTQYF
TRBJ2-1 | TRBV7-6 | CASSFSGTNDEQFF
TRBJ2-5 | TRBV10-3 | CAVSTAGETQYF
TRBJ2-1 | TRBV10-2 | CASKEGGSYNEQFF